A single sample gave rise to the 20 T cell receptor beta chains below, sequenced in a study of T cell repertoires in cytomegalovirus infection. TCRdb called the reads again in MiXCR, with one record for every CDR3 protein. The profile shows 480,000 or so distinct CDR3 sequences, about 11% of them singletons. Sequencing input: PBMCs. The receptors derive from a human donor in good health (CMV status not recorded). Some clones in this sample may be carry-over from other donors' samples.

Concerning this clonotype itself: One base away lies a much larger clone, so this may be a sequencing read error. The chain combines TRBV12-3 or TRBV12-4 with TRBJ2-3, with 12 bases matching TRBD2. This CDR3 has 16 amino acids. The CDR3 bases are TGTGCCAGCAGATCCGGACTAGCGGGGTACACAGATACGCGGTATTTT. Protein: CASRSGLAGYTDTRYF.

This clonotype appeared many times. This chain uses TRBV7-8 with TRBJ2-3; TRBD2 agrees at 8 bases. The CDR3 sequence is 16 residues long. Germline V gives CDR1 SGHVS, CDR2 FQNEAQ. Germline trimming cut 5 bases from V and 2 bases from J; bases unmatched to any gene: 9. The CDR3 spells CASSPLRGGLTDTQYF. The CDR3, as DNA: TGTGCCAGCAGCCCTCTCCGGGGGGGCCTCACAGATACGCAGTATTTT.

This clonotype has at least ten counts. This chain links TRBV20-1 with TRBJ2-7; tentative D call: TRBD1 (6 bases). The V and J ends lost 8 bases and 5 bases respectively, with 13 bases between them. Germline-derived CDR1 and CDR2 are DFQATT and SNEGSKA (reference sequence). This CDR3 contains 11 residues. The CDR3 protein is CSSRQGNEQYF. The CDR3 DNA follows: TGCAGTTCTCGTCAGGGGAACGAGCAGTACTTC.

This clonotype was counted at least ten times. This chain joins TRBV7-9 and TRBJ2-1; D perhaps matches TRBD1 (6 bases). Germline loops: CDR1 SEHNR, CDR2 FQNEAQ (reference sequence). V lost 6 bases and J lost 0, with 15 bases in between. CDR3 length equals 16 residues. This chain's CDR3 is CASSQQGHNSYNEQFF. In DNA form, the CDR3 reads TGTGCCAGCAGTCAACAGGGCCATAACTCCTACAATGAGCAGTTCTTC.

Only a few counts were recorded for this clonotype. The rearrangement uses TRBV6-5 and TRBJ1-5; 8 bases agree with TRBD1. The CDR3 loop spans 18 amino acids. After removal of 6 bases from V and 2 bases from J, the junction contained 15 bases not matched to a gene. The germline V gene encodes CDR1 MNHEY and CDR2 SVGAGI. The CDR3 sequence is CASRRRTIGTGGNQPQHF. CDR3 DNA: TGTGCCAGCAGACGACGCACCATCGGGACAGGAGGCAATCAGCCCCAGCATTTT.

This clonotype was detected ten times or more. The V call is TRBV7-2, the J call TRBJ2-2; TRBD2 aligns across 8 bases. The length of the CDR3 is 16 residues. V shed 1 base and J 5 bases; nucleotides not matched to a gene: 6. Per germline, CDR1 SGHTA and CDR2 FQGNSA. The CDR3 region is CASSLGSSGRTGELFF. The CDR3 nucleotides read TGTGCCAGCAGCTTAGGTAGCAGCGGGAGAACCGGGGAGCTGTTTTTT.

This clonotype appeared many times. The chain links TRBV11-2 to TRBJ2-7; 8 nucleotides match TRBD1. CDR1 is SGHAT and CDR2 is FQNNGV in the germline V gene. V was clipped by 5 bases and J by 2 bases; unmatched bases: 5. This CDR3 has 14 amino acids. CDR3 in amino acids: CASSQQGGTYEQYF. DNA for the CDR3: TGTGCCAGCAGCCAACAGGGGGGCACCTACGAGCAGTACTTC.

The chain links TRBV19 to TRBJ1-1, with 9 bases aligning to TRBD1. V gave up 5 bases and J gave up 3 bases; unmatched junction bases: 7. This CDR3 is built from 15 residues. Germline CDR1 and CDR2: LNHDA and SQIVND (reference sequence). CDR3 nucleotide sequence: TGTGCCAGTAGTTTAATGGGACAGGGAGACACTGAAGCTTTCTTT. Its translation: CASSLMGQGDTEAFF.

The chain's CDR3 is CASKSYVAGELFF. The CDR3 region has the DNA TGTGCCAGCAAAAGCTACGTCGCCGGGGAGCTGTTTTTT. This chain uses TRBV28 with TRBJ2-2; the D is unclear. V was cut by 7 bases and J by 6 bases, with 12 bases left in between. From germline, CDR1 is MDHEN and CDR2 SYDVKM. The CDR3 has 13 amino acids.

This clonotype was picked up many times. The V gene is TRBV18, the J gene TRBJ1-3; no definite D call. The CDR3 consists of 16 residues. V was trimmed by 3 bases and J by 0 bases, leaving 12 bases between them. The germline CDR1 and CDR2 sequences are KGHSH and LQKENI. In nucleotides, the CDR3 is TGTGCCAGCTCACCTTGGGGAGAGGGCTCTGGAAACACCATATATTTT. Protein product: CASSPWGEGSGNTIYF.

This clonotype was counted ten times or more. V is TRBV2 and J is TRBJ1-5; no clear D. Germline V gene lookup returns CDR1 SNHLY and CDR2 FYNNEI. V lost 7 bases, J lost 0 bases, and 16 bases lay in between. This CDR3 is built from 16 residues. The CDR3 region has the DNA TGTGCCAGCACCCCAGATGTTGCATATAGCAATCAGCCCCAGCATTTT. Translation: CASTPDVAYSNQPQHF.

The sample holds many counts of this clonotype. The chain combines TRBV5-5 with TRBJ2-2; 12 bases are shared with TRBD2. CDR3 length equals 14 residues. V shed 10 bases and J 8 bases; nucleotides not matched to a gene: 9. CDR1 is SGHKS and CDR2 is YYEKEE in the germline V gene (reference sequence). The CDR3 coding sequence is TGTGCCTCCAGACTAGCGGGAGTTCCGGGGGAGCTGTTTTTT. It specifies CASRLAGVPGELFF.

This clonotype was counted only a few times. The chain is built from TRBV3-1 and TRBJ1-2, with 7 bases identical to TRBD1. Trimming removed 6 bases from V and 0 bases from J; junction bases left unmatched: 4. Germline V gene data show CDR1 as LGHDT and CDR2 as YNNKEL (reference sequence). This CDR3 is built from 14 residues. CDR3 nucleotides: TGTGCCAGCAGAAACAGGGGATCTAACTATGGCTACACCTTC. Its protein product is CASRNRGSNYGYTF.

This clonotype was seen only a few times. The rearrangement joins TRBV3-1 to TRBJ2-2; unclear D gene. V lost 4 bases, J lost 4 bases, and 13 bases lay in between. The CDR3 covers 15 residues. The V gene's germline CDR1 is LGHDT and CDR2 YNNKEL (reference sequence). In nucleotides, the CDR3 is TGTGCCAGCAGCCCCCTGTCGGCCGCCACCGGGGAGCTGTTTTTT. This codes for CASSPLSAATGELFF.

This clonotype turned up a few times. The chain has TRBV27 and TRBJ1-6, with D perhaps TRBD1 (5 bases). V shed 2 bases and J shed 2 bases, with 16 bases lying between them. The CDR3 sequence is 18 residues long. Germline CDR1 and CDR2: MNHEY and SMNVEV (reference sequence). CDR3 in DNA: TGTGCCAGCAGTTTAGACCCGGGACGCAGGACCTATAATTCACCCCTCCACTTT. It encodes CASSLDPGRRTYNSPLHF.

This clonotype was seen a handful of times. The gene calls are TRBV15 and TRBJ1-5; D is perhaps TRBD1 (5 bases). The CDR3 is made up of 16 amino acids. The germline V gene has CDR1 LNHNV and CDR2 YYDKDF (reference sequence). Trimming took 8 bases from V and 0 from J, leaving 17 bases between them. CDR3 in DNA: TGTGCCACCCAAGACGATCGGGGCCTTAGCAATCAGCCCCAGCATTTT. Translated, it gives CATQDDRGLSNQPQHF.

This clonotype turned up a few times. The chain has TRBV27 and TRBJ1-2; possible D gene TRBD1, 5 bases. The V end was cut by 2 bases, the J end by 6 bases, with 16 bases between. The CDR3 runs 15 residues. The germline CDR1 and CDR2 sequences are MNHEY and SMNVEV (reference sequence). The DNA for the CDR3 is TGTGCCAGCAGTTTAGCAGCTGGGGCAGGCGATGGCTACACCTTC. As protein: CASSLAAGAGDGYTF.

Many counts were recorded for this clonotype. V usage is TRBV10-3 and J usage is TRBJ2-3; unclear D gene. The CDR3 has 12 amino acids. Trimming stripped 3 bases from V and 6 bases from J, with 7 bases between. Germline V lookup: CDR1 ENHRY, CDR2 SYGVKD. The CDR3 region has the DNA TGTGCCATCAGTGAAAGGTGGGATACGCAGTATTTT. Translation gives CAISERWDTQYF.

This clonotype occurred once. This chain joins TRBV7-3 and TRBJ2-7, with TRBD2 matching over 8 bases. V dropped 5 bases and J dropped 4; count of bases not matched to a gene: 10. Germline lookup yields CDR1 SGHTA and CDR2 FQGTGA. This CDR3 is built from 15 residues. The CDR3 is CASSLEAGAWYEQYF. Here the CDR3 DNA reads TGTGCCAGCAGCCTAGAAGCGGGAGCGTGGTACGAGCAGTACTTC.

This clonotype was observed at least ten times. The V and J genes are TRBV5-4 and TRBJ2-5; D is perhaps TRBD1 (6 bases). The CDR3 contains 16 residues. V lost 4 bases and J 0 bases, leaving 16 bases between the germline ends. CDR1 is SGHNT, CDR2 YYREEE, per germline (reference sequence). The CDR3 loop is CASSTRTAADQETQYF. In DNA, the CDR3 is TGTGCCAGCAGCACCAGGACAGCCGCCGACCAAGAGACCCAGTACTTC.